One sample yielded the 21 T cell receptor beta chains listed below, sequenced in a study of OX40 agonist ivuxolimab in advanced cancers. The assay was immunoSEQ multiplex PCR, and TCRdb's table has in-frame clones only and misses some. This repertoire shows approximately 5,500 clones, roughly two thirds found once; its top ten account for around half. The material sequenced was CD4+ or CD8+ T cells sorted from blood, taken in a trial of the OX40 agonist ivuxolimab. These receptors were taken from an adult with an advanced solid tumor such as melanoma, head and neck, liver or kidney cancer.

The chain uses TRBV5-8 and TRBJ2-3, with a tentative D call TRBD2 (6 bases). CDR1 and CDR2 from the germline V gene are SGHTS and YDEGEE. This CDR3 is 15 amino acids long. Trimming removed 2 bases at V and 2 bases at J, with 12 bases between. The CDR3 nucleotides read TGTGCCAGCAGCTTAGGAGGGGAAGTCACAGATACGCAGTATTTT. This sequence encodes CASSLGGEVTDTQYF.

This clone was found a few times. V and J are TRBV10-3 and TRBJ1-6; the D gene is possibly TRBD1 (5 bases). This CDR3 is built from 14 residues. Germline V gives CDR1 ENHRY, CDR2 SYGVKD. Trimming took off 0 bases at V and 9 bases at J, with 9 bases between the two ends. The DNA of the CDR3 is TGTGCCATCAGTGAGTCTCAGGGATCTTCACCCCTCCACTTT. Protein product: CAISESQGSSPLHF.

The chain recombines TRBV4-1 with TRBJ2-7; D possibly corresponds to TRBD2 (5 bases). The CDR3 is 17 residues long. Trimming shortened V by 0 bases and J by 2 bases, and 17 bases separated the two germline ends. Germline CDR1 MGHRA, CDR2 YSYEKL. CDR3 amino acids: CASSQEDRGWKPYEQYF. In DNA form, the CDR3 reads TGCGCCAGCAGCCAAGAAGATCGGGGATGGAAGCCCTACGAGCAGTACTTC.

This chain joins TRBV5-1 and TRBJ1-3; D not certain. V was trimmed by 0 bases and J by 4 bases, leaving 14 bases between them. This CDR3 has 16 residues. Germline CDR1 reads SGHRS; CDR2 reads YFSETQ. CDR3 residues: CASSLEARLPGNTIYF. The DNA of the CDR3 is TGCGCCAGCAGCTTGGAGGCCAGACTACCAGGAAACACCATATATTTT. The entire variable domain, with the rest obtained from reference TRBV5-1 and TRBJ1-3, is as follows: KAGVTQTPRYLIKTRGQQVTLSCSPISGHRSVSWYQQTPGQGLQFLFEYFSETQRNKGNFPGRFSGRQFSNSRSEMNVSTLELGDSALYLCASSLEARLPGNTIYFGEGSWLTVV.

There are a few counts of this clone. The chain couples TRBV9 to TRBJ2-7; 9 bases fit TRBD2. This CDR3 has 13 amino acids. After removal of 6 bases from V and 0 bases from J, the junction contained 1 base not matched to a gene. The germline CDR1 and CDR2 sequences are SGDLS and YYNGEE. CDR3 sequence reads: CASTTSGSYEQYF. CDR3 sequence (DNA): TGTGCCAGCACGACTAGCGGCTCCTACGAGCAGTACTTC.

This clone appeared once. The CDR3 reads CASAPSGGGDEQFF. The CDR3 region has the DNA TGTGCTAGTGCTCCAAGCGGAGGGGGCGATGAGCAGTTCTTC. This chain uses TRBV12-5 with TRBJ2-1, with a weak D call TRBD1 (7 bases). Trimming cost V 7 bases and J 8 bases, with 18 bases left between them. Germline lookup yields CDR1 LGHNT and CDR2 FRNRAP. The CDR3 consists of 14 residues.

A few counts support this clone. A junction end diverges from the germline sequence, so it may reflect a read error. This rearrangement joins TRBV7-3 to TRBJ2-3; the D call may be TRBD1 or TRBD2 (5 bases each). This CDR3 has 11 amino acids. Germline V gives CDR1 SGHTA, CDR2 FQGTGA. The DNA of the CDR3 is TGTGCCAGCAGCTTAGGGGGACCCGTGAATTTT. Translation gives CASSLGGPVNF.

This chain connects TRBV28 to TRBJ1-2; maybe TRBD1 (5 bases). This CDR3 is 13 amino acids long. The germline V gene has CDR1 MDHEN and CDR2 SYDVKM. V was cut by 3 bases and J by 4 bases, with 9 bases left in between. CDR3 protein: CASSFQGLYGYTF. The CDR3 DNA is TGTGCCAGCAGTTTCCAGGGCCTCTATGGCTACACCTTC.

Only one count was recorded for this clone. The chain links TRBV5-1 to TRBJ1-2, with 7 bases that match TRBD1. The CDR3 has 15 residues. Unmatched junction bases numbered 6, after V lost 0 bases and J lost 4 bases. Germline CDR1 SGHRS, CDR2 YFSETQ. As DNA, the CDR3 is TGCGCCAGCAGCTTGGAGGGGGCGAGCGTCTATGGCTACACCTTC. Amino acid sequence: CASSLEGASVYGYTF.

A word on this clone: Since a much larger clone is just one base distant, this may be a read error. V gene TRBV19 combines with J gene TRBJ1-5, with 12 bases aligning to TRBD1. The CDR3 consists of 17 residues. V was pared by 11 bases and J by 6 bases, with 17 bases of the junction left unmatched. Germline CDR1 LNHDA, CDR2 SQIVND (reference sequence). CDR3 nucleotides: TGTGCCGTAGGGCGGGACAGGGGGCGTAGTGGCAGTCAGCCCCAGCATTTT. This codes for CAVGRDRGRSGSQPQHF.

On this clone: A read error is likely, as this CDR3 ends without the conserved phenylalanine or tryptophan. It is unclear where the CDR3 begins or ends on the DNA, so no DNA is shown, and the CDR3 is as TCRdb lists it. The chain has TRBV28 and TRBJ1-1. The CDR3 length is 9 residues, termini included. Germline loops: CDR1 MDHEN, CDR2 SYDVKM. CDR3 loop: CASSGEGFL.

By share, this clone counts as large. The chain uses TRBV6-6 and TRBJ1-1; D remains unclear. The V gene lost 8 bases and the J gene lost 7 bases, with 8 bases spanning the gap. CDR3 length: 10 residues. Germline V gene sequence: CDR1 MNHNY, CDR2 SVGAGI (reference sequence). The CDR3 spells CASASGEAFF. The CDR3 coding sequence is TGTGCCAGCGCGTCGGGTGAAGCTTTCTTT.

In the case of this clone: A far larger clone is one nucleotide away, so this likely arose from a read error. The chain combines TRBV4-2 with TRBJ1-5; D possibly corresponds to TRBD1 (6 bases). Trimming removed 1 base at V and 12 bases at J, with 19 bases between. Germline assignment: CDR1 LGHNA and CDR2 YNFKEQ. The CDR3 is made up of 15 amino acids. CDR3 sequence: CASSQGGSGGSYQHF. The CDR3 coding sequence is TGTGCCAGCAGCCAAGGGGGTTCGGGGGGCTCTTACCAGCATTTT.

There are a few counts of this clone. The chain recombines TRBV7-2 with TRBJ1-2, with 7 bases identical to TRBD1. With 1 base clipped from V and 8 bases from J, the junction kept 4 bases outside the gene matches. Germline CDR1 and CDR2: SGHTA and FQGNSA. This CDR3 comprises 13 residues. CDR3 DNA: TGTGCCAGCAGCTTAGAGGCAGGGGGAGGCTACACCTTC. Amino acid sequence: CASSLEAGGGYTF.

The J gene is TRBJ2-2, the V gene TRBV27; D is uncertain. The CDR3 is 17 amino acids. Deletions cut 4 bases from V and 6 bases from J, with 21 bases between. Germline lookup yields CDR1 MNHEY and CDR2 SMNVEV (reference sequence). CDR3 protein: CASSSTYSVFRSGELFF. For the CDR3, the DNA is TGTGCCAGCAGTTCAACTTACTCCGTTTTTCGTTCCGGGGAGCTGTTTTTT.

V is TRBV5-6 and J is TRBJ2-7; D is perhaps TRBD2 (5 bases). Trimming took 4 bases from V and 12 from J, leaving 14 bases between them. The CDR3 is 11 residues long. Germline values: CDR1 SGHDT, CDR2 YYEEEE. The CDR3 region has the DNA TGTGCCAGCAGCCACGGGGAGCAGCGGTACTTC. As protein: CASSHGEQRYF.

A few counts support this clone. This rearrangement joins TRBV7-2 to TRBJ1-6; maybe TRBD1 (5 bases). Trimming stripped 2 bases from V and 6 bases from J, with 11 bases between. Germline V gene data show CDR1 as SGHTA and CDR2 as FQGNSA. The CDR3 spans 15 residues. The DNA for the CDR3 is TGTGCCAGCAGCTTATACGGGACTGCTAATTCACCCCTCCACTTT. Amino acids: CASSLYGTANSPLHF.

Judged by abundance, this clone is medium-sized. This sequence joins TRBV28 and TRBJ1-5; TRBD1 agrees at 7 bases. V trimming: 4 bases; J trimming: 6 bases; junction bases outside the gene matches: 3. The germline CDR1 and CDR2 sequences are MDHEN and SYDVKM. This CDR3 comprises 13 residues. Here the CDR3 DNA reads TGTGCCAGCAGTTGGACAGGATCTCAGCCCCAGCATTTT. Translated, it gives CASSWTGSQPQHF.

This sequence joins TRBV28 and TRBJ2-7, with 9 bases lining up with TRBD2. Germline V gene lookup returns CDR1 MDHEN and CDR2 SYDVKM. The CDR3 is 16 residues long. Germline trimming cut 1 base from V and 4 bases from J; bases unmatched to any gene: 8. CDR3 bases: TGTGCCAGCAGTTTATCTGGGCCTAGCGGGACGTACGAGCAGTACTTC. Translation: CASSLSGPSGTYEQYF.

V gene TRBV2 combines with J gene TRBJ2-7; 14 bases fit TRBD2. The ends lost 7 bases at V and 5 bases at J; junction bases unmatched: 7. CDR3 length: 15 amino acids. CDR1 and CDR2 from the germline V gene are SNHLY and FYNNEI. The CDR3 DNA is TGTGCCAGCACAGGGACTAGCGGGAGAAGCCACGAGCAGTACTTC. Its protein product is CASTGTSGRSHEQYF.

This clone was seen more than once but under ten times. The rearrangement joins TRBV19 to TRBJ1-1; D uncertain. With 3 bases removed from V and 1 base from J, the gap between germline ends came to 3 bases. CDR1 is LNHDA, CDR2 SQIVND, per germline (reference sequence). This CDR3 contains 12 residues. CDR3 sequence reads: CASSIGNTEAFF. The CDR3 DNA reads TGTGCCAGTAGTATCGGGAACACTGAAGCTTTCTTT.